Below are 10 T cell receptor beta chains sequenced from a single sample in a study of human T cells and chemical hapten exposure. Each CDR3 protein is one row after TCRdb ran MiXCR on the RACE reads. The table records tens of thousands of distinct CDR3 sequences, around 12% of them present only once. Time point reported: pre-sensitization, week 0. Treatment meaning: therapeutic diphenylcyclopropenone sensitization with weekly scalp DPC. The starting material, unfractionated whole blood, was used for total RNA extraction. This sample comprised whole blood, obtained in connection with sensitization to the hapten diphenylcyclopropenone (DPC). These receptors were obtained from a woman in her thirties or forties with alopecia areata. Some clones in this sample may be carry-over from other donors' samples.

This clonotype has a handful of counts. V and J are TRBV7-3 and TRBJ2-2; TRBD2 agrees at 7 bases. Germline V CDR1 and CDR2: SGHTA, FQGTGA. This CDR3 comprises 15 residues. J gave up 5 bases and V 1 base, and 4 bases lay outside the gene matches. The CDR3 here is CASSLSGRGTGELFF. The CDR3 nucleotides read TGTGCCAGCAGCTTAAGCGGGAGAGGAACCGGGGAGCTGTTTTTT.

The chain's CDR3 is CASRRLGGYDNEQFF. The CDR3 coding sequence is TGTGCCAGCAGAAGGCTCGGGGGGTACGACAATGAGCAGTTCTTC. The V and J genes are TRBV6-2 or TRBV6-3 and TRBJ2-1; 7 bases align to TRBD2. J gave up 5 bases and V 6 bases, and 10 bases lay outside the gene matches. The germline V gene encodes CDR1 MNHEY and CDR2 SVGEGT. This CDR3 comprises 15 residues.

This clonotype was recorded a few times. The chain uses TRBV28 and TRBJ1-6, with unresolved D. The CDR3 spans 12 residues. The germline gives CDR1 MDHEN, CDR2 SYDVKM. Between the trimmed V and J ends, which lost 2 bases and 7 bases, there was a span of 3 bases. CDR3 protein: CASSLPNSPLHF. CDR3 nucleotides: TGTGCCAGCAGTTTACCGAATTCACCCCTCCACTTT.

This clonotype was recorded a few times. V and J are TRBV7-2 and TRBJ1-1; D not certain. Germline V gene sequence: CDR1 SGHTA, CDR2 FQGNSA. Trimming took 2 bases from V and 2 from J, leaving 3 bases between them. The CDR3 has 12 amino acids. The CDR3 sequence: CASSLSNTEAFF. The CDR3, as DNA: TGTGCCAGCAGCTTAAGCAACACTGAAGCTTTCTTT.

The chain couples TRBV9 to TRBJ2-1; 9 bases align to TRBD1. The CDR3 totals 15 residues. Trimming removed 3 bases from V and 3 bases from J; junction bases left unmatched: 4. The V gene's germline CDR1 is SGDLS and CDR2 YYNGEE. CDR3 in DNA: TGTGCCAGCAGCGCCTCGACAGGGGGCTACAATGAGCAGTTCTTC. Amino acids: CASSASTGGYNEQFF.

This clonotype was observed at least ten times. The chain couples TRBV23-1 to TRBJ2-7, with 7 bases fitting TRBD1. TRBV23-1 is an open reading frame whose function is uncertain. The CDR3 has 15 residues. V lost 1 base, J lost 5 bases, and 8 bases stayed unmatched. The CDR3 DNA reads TGCGCCAGCAGTCAATTGACAGGGCATAGGAACGAGCAGTACTTC. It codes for CASSQLTGHRNEQYF.

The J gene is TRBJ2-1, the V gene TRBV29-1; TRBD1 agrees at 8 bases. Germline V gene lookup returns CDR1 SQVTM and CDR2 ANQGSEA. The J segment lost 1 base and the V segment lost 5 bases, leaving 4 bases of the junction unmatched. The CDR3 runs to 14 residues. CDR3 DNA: TGCAGCGTTAGGGACAGGATTTCCTACAATGAGCAGTTCTTC. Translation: CSVRDRISYNEQFF.

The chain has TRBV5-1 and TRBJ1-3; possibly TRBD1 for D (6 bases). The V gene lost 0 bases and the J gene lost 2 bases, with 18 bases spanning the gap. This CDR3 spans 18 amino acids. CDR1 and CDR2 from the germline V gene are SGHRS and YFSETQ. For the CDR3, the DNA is TGCGCCAGCAGCTTGGTAACCCAGGGGACTTCGGCTGGAAACACCATATATTTT. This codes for CASSLVTQGTSAGNTIYF.

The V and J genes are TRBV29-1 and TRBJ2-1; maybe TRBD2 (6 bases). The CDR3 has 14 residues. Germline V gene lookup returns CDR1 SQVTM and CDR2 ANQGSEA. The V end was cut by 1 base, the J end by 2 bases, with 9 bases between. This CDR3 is CSVEVSGPYNEQFF. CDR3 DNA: TGCAGCGTTGAAGTAAGCGGGCCCTACAATGAGCAGTTCTTC.

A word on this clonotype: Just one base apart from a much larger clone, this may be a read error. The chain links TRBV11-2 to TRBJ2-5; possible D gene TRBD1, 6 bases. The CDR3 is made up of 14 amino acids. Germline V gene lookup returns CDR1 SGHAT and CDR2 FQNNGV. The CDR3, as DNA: TGTGTCAGCAGCCCACAGGGTTCTCAAGAGACCCAGTACTTC. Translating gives CVSSPQGSQETQYF.